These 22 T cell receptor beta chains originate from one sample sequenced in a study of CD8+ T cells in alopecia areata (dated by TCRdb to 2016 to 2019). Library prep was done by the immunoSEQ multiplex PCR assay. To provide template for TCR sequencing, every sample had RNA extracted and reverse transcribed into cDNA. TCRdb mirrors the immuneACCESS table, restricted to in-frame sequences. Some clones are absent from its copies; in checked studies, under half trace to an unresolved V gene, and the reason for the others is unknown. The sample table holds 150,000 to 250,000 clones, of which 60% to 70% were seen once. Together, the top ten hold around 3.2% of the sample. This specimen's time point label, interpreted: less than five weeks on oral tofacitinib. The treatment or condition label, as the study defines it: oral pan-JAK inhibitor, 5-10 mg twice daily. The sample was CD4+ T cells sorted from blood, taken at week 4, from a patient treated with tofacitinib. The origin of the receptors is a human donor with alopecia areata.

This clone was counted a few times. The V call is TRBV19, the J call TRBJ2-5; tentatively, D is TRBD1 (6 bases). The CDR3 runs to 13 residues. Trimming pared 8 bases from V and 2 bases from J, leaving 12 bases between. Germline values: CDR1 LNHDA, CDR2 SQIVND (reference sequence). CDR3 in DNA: TGTGCCAGTGCACGGACAGTTCAAGAGACCCAGTACTTC. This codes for CASARTVQETQYF.

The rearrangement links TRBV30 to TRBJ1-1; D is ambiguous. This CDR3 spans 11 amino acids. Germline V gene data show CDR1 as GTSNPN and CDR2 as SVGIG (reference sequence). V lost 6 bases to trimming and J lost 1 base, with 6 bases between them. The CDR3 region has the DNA TGTGCCTGTACACAGAACACTGAAGCTTTCTTT. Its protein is CACTQNTEAFF.

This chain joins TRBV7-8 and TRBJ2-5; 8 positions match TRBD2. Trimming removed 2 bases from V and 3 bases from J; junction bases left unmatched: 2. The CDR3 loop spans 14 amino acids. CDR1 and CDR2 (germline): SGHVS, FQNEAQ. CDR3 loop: CASSLWGLEETQYF. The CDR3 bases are TGTGCCAGCAGCTTATGGGGACTAGAAGAGACCCAGTACTTC.

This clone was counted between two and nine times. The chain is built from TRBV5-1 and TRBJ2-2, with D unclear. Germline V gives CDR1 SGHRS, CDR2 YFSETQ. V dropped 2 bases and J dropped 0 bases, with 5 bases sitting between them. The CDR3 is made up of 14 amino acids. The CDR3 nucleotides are TGCGCCAGCAGCTTCAGCGCGAACACCGGGGAGCTGTTTTTT. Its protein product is CASSFSANTGELFF.

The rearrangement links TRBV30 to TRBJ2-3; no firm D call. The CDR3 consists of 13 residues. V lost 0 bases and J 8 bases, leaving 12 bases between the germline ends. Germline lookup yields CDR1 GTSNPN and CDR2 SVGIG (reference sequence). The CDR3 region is CAWSVRVGSTQYF. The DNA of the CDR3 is TGTGCCTGGAGTGTACGTGTGGGAAGTACGCAGTATTTT.

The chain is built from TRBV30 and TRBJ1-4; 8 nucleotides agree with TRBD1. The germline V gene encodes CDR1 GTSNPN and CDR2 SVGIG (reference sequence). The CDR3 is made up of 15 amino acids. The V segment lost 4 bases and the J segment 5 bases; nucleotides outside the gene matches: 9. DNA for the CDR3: TGTGCCTGGACCCTGAACGGACAGGGAAATGAAAAACTGTTTTTT. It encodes CAWTLNGQGNEKLFF. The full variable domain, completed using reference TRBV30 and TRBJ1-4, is SQTIHQWPATLVQPVGSPLSLECTVEGTSNPNLYWYRQAAGRGLQLLFYSVGIGQISSEVPQNLSASRPQDRQFILSSKKLLLSDSGFYLCAWTLNGQGNEKLFFGSGTQLSVL.

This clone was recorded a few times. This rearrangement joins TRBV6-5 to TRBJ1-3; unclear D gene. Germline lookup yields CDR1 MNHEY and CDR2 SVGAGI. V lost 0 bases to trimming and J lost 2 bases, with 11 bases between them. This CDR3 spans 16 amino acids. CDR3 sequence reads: CASSYSIQEAGNTIYF. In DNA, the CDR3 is TGTGCCAGCAGTTACTCGATCCAGGAGGCTGGAAACACCATATATTTT.

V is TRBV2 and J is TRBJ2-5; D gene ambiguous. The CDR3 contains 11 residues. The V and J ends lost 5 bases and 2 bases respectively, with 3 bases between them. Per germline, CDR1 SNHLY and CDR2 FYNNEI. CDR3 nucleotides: TGTGCCAGCAGTAGGCAAGAGACCCAGTACTTC. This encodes CASSRQETQYF. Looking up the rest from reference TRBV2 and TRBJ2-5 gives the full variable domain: EPEVTQTPSHQVTQMGQEVILRCVPISNHLYFYWYRQILGQKVEFLVSFYNNEISEKSEIFDDQFSVERPDGSNFTLKIRSTKLEDSAMYFCASSRQETQYFGPGTRLLVL.

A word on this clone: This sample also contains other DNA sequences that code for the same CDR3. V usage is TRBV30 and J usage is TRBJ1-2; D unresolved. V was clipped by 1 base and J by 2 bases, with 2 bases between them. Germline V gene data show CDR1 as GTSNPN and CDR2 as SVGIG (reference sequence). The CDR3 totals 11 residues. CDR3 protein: CAWSGNYGYTF. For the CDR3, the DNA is TGTGCCTGGAGTGGAAACTATGGCTACACCTTC.

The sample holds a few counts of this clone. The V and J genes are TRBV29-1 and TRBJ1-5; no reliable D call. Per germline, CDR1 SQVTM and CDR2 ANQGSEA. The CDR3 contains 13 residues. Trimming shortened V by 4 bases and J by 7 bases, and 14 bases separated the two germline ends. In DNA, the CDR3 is TGCAGCGTTGGGGTCAACCCTGGCCAGCCCCAGCATTTT. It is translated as CSVGVNPGQPQHF.

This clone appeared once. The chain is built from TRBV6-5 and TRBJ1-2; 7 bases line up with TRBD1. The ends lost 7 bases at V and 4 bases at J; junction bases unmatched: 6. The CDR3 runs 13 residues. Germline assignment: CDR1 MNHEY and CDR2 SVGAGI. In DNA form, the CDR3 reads TGTGCCAGCAACAAGGGGGCAGGCTATGGCTACACCTTC. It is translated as CASNKGAGYGYTF.

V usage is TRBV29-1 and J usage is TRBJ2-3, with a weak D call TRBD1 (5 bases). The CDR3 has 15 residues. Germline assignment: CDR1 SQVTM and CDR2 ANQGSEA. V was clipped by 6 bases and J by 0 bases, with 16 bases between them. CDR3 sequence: CSVRDSPVSTDTQYF. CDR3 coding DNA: TGCAGCGTCCGTGACAGCCCAGTAAGCACAGATACGCAGTATTTT.

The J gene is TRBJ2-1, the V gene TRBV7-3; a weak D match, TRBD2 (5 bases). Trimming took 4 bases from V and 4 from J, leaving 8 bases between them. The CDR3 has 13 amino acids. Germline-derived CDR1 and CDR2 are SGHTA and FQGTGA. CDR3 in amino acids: CASSSTGYNEQFF. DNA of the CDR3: TGTGCCAGCAGCTCAACGGGGTACAATGAGCAGTTCTTC.

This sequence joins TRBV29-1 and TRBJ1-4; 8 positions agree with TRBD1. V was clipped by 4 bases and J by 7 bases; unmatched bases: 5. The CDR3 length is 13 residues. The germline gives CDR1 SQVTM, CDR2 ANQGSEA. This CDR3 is CSVAQGASEKLFF. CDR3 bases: TGCAGCGTTGCCCAGGGGGCTAGTGAAAAACTGTTTTTT.

Here the CDR3 reads CASSLGGQGDYEQYF. The CDR3 DNA reads as TGTGCCAGCAGCTTGGGCGGACAGGGGGACTACGAGCAGTACTTC. The chain has TRBV5-4 and TRBJ2-7; TRBD1 matches at 10 bases. The V and J ends lost 0 bases and 3 bases, in that order; junction bases with no gene match: 3. The CDR3 spans 15 residues. Germline CDR1 is SGHNT and CDR2 is YYREEE (reference sequence).

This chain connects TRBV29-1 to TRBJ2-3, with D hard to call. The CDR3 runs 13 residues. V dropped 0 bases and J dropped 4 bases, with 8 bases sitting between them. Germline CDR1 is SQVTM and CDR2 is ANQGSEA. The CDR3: CSVEDQGADTQYF. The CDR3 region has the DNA TGCAGCGTTGAAGATCAAGGAGCAGATACGCAGTATTTT.

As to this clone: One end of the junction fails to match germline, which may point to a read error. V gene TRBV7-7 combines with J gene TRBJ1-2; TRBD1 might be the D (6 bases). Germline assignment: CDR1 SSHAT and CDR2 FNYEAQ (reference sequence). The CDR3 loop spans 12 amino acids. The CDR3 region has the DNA TGTGCTAGCAGCTTTGGGACACCTGGCTACACCTTC. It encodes CASSFGTPGYTF.

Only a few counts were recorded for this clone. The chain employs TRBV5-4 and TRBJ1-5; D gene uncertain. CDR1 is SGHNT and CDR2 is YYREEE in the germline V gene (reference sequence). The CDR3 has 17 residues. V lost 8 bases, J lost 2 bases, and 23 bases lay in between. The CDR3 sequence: CARNAWEPDLRNQPQHF. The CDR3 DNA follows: TGTGCCAGAAACGCGTGGGAGCCGGATTTGCGCAATCAGCCCCAGCATTTT.

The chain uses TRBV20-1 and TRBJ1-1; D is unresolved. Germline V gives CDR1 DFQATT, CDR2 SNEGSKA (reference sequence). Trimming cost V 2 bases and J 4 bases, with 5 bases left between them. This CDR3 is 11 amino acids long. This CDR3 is CSARYSTEAFF. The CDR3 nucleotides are TGCAGTGCTAGATACAGCACTGAAGCTTTCTTT.

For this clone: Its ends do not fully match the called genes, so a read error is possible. The CDR3 DNA sequence: TGCGCCAGCAGGTTGGTACCGCTAGCGGGGGGCTCAACCTACCAGCAGTACTTC. The encoded protein is CASRLVPLAGGSTYQQYF. The rearrangement links TRBV5-1 to TRBJ2-7, with 11 nucleotides matching TRBD2. Germline CDR1 SGHRS, CDR2 YFSETQ. The CDR3 covers 18 residues.

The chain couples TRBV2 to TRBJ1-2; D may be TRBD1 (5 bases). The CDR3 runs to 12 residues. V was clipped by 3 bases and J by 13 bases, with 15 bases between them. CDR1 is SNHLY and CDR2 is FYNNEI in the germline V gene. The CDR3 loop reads CASSEAGRPVTF. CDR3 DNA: TGTGCCAGCAGTGAGGCAGGGCGGCCGGTCACCTTC.

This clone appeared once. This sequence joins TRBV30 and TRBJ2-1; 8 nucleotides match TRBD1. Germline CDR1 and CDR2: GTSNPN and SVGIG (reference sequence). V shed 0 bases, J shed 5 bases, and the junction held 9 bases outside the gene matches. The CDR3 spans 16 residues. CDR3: CAWSVRGQGRDNEQFF. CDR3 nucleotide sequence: TGTGCCTGGAGTGTACGCGGACAGGGTAGGGACAATGAGCAGTTCTTC.